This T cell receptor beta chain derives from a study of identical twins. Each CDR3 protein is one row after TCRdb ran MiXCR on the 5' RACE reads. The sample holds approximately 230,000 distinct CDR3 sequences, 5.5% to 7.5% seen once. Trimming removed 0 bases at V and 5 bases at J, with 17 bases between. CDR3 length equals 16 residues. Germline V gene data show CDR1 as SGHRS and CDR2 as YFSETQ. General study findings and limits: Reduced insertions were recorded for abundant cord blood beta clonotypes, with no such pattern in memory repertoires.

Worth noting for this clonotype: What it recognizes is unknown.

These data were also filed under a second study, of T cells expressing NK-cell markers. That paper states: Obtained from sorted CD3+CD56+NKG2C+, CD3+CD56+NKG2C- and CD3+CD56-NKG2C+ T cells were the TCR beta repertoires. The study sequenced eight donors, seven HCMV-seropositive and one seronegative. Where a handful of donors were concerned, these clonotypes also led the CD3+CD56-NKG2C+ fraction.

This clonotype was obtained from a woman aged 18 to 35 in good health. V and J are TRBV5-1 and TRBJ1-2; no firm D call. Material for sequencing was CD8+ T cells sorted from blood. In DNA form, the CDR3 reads TGCGCCAGCAGCTTGGAGAGTCCCAGCAGGCCATATGGCTACACCTTC. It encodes CASSLESPSRPYGYTF.